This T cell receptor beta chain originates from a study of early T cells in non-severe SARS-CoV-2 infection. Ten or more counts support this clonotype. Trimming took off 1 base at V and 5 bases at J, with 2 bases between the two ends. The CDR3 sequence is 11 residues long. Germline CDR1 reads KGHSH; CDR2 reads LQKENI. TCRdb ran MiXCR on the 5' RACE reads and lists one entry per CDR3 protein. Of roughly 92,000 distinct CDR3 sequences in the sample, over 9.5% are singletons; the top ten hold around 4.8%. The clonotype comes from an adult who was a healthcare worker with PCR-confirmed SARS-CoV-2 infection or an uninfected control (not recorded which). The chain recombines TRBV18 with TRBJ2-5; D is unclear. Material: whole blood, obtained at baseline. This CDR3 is CASSPLETQYF. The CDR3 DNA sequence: TGTGCCAGCTCACCACTTGAGACCCAGTACTTC.